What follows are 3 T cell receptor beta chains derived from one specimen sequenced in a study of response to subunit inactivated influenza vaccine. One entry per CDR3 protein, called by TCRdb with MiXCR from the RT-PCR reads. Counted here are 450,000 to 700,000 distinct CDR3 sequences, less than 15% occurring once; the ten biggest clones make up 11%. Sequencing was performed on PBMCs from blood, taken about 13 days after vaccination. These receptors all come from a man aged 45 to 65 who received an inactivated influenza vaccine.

The CDR3 DNA sequence: TGTGCCACCAGCAGCGGGAGTTACAGAAACATTCAGTACTTC. Residues: CATSSGSYRNIQYF. The chain carries TRBV15 and TRBJ2-4, with D perhaps matching TRBD2 (6 bases). Germline V CDR1 and CDR2: LNHNV, YYDKDF (reference sequence). V gave up 3 bases and J gave up 6 bases, with 12 bases separating them. The CDR3 sequence is 14 residues long.

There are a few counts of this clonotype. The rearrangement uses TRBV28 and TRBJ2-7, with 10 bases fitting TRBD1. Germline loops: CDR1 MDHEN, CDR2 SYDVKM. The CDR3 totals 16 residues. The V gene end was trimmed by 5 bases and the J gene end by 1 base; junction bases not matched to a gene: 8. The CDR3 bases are TGTGCCAGCAGTATACCGGGACAGGGGAGATCCTACGAGCAGTACTTC. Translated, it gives CASSIPGQGRSYEQYF.

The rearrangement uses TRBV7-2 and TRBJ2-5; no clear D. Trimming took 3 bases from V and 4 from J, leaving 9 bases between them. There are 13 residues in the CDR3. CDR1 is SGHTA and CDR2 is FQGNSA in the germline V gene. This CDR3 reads CASSLPKAETQYF. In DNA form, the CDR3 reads TGTGCCAGCAGCTTGCCCAAGGCAGAGACCCAGTACTTC.